Below, 29 T cell receptor beta chains from the same sample are listed, as sequenced in a study of shared clonotypes between healthy human individuals. Sequencing was performed with immunoSEQ multiplex PCR; in TCRdb, only in-frame clones are kept and a portion is missing. Of some 2,100,000 clones listed, approximately 96% are singletons. Sequenced: naive CD4+ T cells sorted from blood. The sample's subset: CD45RA+ positively selected. The receptors originated from a man between 18 and 29 years old in good health.

The chain recombines TRBV19 with TRBJ1-2; maybe TRBD1 (6 bases). Germline V gene sequence: CDR1 LNHDA, CDR2 SQIVND (reference sequence). V lost 11 bases to trimming and J lost 8 bases, with 21 bases between them. The CDR3 has 13 residues. CDR3 nucleotide sequence: TGTGCCGGACTAGGGACACCCAGGGGAGGCTACACCTTC. Protein sequence: CAGLGTPRGGYTF.

The J gene is TRBJ2-2, the V gene TRBV2, with D unclear. The CDR3 totals 14 residues. The germline CDR1 and CDR2 sequences are SNHLY and FYNNEI. V was pared by 7 bases and J by 5 bases, with 14 bases between. The CDR3 loop reads CASTPEAATGELFF. CDR3 bases: TGTGCCAGCACTCCTGAGGCAGCGACCGGGGAGCTGTTTTTT. Looking up the rest from reference TRBV2 and TRBJ2-2 gives the full variable domain: EPEVTQTPSHQVTQMGQEVILRCVPISNHLYFYWYRQILGQKVEFLVSFYNNEISEKSEIFDDQFSVERPDGSNFTLKIRSTKLEDSAMYFCASTPEAATGELFFGEGSRLTVL.

In regard to this clone: Within the sample, other DNA sequences also encode this same CDR3. The chain is built from TRBV28 and TRBJ1-4; TRBD1 matches 8 bases. The length of the CDR3 is 14 residues. The trim removed 5 bases at V and 7 bases at J, leaving 6 bases unmatched. Looked up from germline, CDR1 is MDHEN and CDR2 is SYDVKM. CDR3 sequence: CASSTGGIGEKLFF. The CDR3 DNA reads TGTGCCAGCAGTACAGGGGGAATCGGTGAAAAACTGTTTTTT.

The V gene is TRBV28, the J gene TRBJ1-1, with D possibly matching TRBD1 (6 bases). The CDR3 consists of 15 residues. Germline V gene data show CDR1 as MDHEN and CDR2 as SYDVKM. V dropped 5 bases and J dropped 0 bases, with 13 bases sitting between them. In nucleotides, the CDR3 is TGTGCCAGCAGTCCGCGGACAGTTATGAACACTGAAGCTTTCTTT. Translation: CASSPRTVMNTEAFF. Drawing the rest from reference TRBV28 and TRBJ1-1, the complete variable domain is DVKVTQSSRYLVKRTGEKVFLECVQDMDHENMFWYRQDPGLGLRLIYFSYDVKMKEKGDIPEGYSVSREKKERFSLILESASTNQTSMYLCASSPRTVMNTEAFFGQGTRLTVV.

The chain has TRBV6-5 and TRBJ1-1, with D uncertain. The CDR3 is made up of 14 amino acids. Germline CDR1 MNHEY, CDR2 SVGAGI. Trimming removed 0 bases from V and 4 bases from J, with 9 bases in between. The DNA for the CDR3 is TGTGCCAGCAGTTACTCTGGGATGATCACTGAAGCTTTCTTT. It encodes CASSYSGMITEAFF.

The chain couples TRBV6-1 to TRBJ1-5; D unclear. The ends were cut back, 4 bases at V and 3 bases at J, with 16 bases in the middle. This CDR3 contains 16 residues. Germline values: CDR1 MNHNS, CDR2 SASEGT. CDR3 sequence (DNA): TGTGCCAGCAGTGGAGCCTCGACAAGGCCCAATCAGCCCCAGCATTTT. It translates to CASSGASTRPNQPQHF.

The chain couples TRBV7-3 to TRBJ2-2, with TRBD2 as a possible D gene (6 bases). The CDR3 length is 16 residues. CDR1 is SGHTA and CDR2 is FQGTGA in the germline V gene. The germline V and J ends were trimmed by 5 bases and 4 bases, with 17 bases remaining between them. CDR3: CASSAGPRGSTGELFF. The DNA for the CDR3 is TGTGCCAGCAGCGCCGGTCCTCGGGGGAGCACCGGGGAGCTGTTTTTT.

This chain links TRBV9 with TRBJ1-4; a possible D gene is TRBD1 (5 bases). The length of the CDR3 is 15 residues. Trimming removed 1 base from V and 7 bases from J, with 14 bases in between. Germline-derived CDR1 and CDR2 are SGDLS and YYNGEE. CDR3 amino acids: CASSVMGGASEKLFF. DNA for the CDR3: TGTGCCAGCAGCGTAATGGGGGGTGCATCTGAAAAACTGTTTTTT.

The genes are TRBV28 and TRBJ1-6, with 9 bases identical to TRBD1. V shed 3 bases and J 10 bases; nucleotides not matched to a gene: 7. The CDR3 spans 15 residues. CDR1 and CDR2 from the germline V gene are MDHEN and SYDVKM. The CDR3 coding sequence is TGTGCCAGCAGTTTTAAGGGACAGGGTCGCTCACCCCTCCACTTT. This sequence encodes CASSFKGQGRSPLHF.

The chain joins TRBV4-3 to TRBJ2-1, with D unresolved. V gave up 0 bases and J gave up 0 bases, with 6 bases separating them. This CDR3 spans 15 amino acids. CDR1 is LGHNA, CDR2 YSLEER, per germline. The CDR3 DNA reads as TGCGCCAGCAGCCAAGAAAAGAGCTCCTACAATGAGCAGTTCTTC. As protein: CASSQEKSSYNEQFF.

The chain uses TRBV2 and TRBJ1-4; D uncertain. The CDR3 is 13 residues long. Germline CDR1 and CDR2: SNHLY and FYNNEI. Trimming shortened V by 7 bases and J by 4 bases, and 10 bases separated the two germline ends. The DNA for the CDR3 is TGTGCCAGCAAGCCTCAGTTTAATGAAAAACTGTTTTTT. Its translation is CASKPQFNEKLFF. Full variable domain (remainder filled in from reference TRBV2 and TRBJ1-4): EPEVTQTPSHQVTQMGQEVILRCVPISNHLYFYWYRQILGQKVEFLVSFYNNEISEKSEIFDDQFSVERPDGSNFTLKIRSTKLEDSAMYFCASKPQFNEKLFFGSGTQLSVL.

The J gene is TRBJ2-2, the V gene TRBV28; D is possibly TRBD2 (5 bases). From germline, CDR1 is MDHEN and CDR2 SYDVKM. The CDR3 runs 14 residues. The V end was cut by 5 bases, the J end by 3 bases, with 10 bases between. The CDR3 here is CASSPAGYTGELFF. CDR3 coding DNA: TGTGCCAGCAGTCCGGCGGGTTACACCGGGGAGCTGTTTTTT.

The chain is built from TRBV18 and TRBJ2-1; tentative D call: TRBD1 (6 bases). CDR1 is KGHSH and CDR2 is LQKENI in the germline V gene. The V gene lost 0 bases and the J gene lost 9 bases, with 18 bases spanning the gap. The CDR3 has 16 amino acids. The CDR3 is CASSPPWTEVQGEQFF. The DNA of the CDR3 is TGTGCCAGCTCACCACCCTGGACAGAGGTACAGGGTGAGCAGTTCTTC.

The gene calls are TRBV5-1 and TRBJ2-5; TRBD2 matches 12 bases. CDR3 length equals 16 residues. The J segment lost 4 bases and the V segment lost 4 bases, leaving 8 bases of the junction unmatched. CDR1 is SGHRS, CDR2 YFSETQ, per germline. The chain's CDR3 is CASSQGTSGSIETQYF. The DNA of the CDR3 is TGCGCCAGCAGCCAAGGGACTAGCGGGTCCATAGAGACCCAGTACTTC.

This clone turned up a few times. The V gene is TRBV6-1, the J gene TRBJ1-5; D is unresolved. V was cut by 4 bases and J by 2 bases, with 6 bases left in between. The germline CDR1 and CDR2 sequences are MNHNS and SASEGT. This CDR3 comprises 13 residues. The CDR3 loop is CASSVVGNQPQHF. In DNA form, the CDR3 reads TGTGCCAGCAGTGTGGTGGGCAATCAGCCCCAGCATTTT.

The chain couples TRBV5-1 to TRBJ2-7; possibly TRBD2 for D (5 bases). V was shortened by 4 bases and J by 4 bases, with 12 bases between the two germline ends. The CDR3 is made up of 13 amino acids. The germline CDR1 and CDR2 sequences are SGHRS and YFSETQ. The CDR3 spells CASSIEGHYEQYF. In DNA form, the CDR3 reads TGCGCCAGCAGCATCGAGGGTCATTACGAGCAGTACTTC.

V usage is TRBV6-1 and J usage is TRBJ2-7, with 8 bases fitting TRBD1. This CDR3 contains 14 residues. V shed 9 bases, J shed 5 bases, and the junction held 12 bases outside the gene matches. Germline loops: CDR1 MNHNS, CDR2 SASEGT. The CDR3 loop reads CASSRRTGINEQYF. The CDR3 coding sequence is TGTGCCAGTTCTCGTAGGACAGGGATCAACGAGCAGTACTTC.

The rearrangement uses TRBV19 and TRBJ1-5, with D perhaps matching TRBD1 (6 bases). Germline lookup yields CDR1 LNHDA and CDR2 SQIVND (reference sequence). Trimming cost V 4 bases and J 6 bases, with 16 bases left between them. CDR3 length: 15 amino acids. The CDR3 sequence is CASSKTGPERQPQHF. The CDR3 DNA sequence: TGTGCCAGTAGTAAGACAGGCCCTGAGCGTCAGCCCCAGCATTTT.

The CDR3 bases are TGCGCCAGCAGCTTGAAGGCTCAGAATGAAAAACTGTTTTTT. Its protein is CASSLKAQNEKLFF. V gene TRBV5-1 combines with J gene TRBJ1-4, with unresolved D. Germline lookup yields CDR1 SGHRS and CDR2 YFSETQ. The V gene lost 1 base and the J gene lost 5 bases, with 9 bases spanning the gap. This CDR3 region has 14 residues. Full variable domain (outside the CDR3, taken from reference TRBV5-1 and TRBJ1-4): KAGVTQTPRYLIKTRGQQVTLSCSPISGHRSVSWYQQTPGQGLQFLFEYFSETQRNKGNFPGRFSGRQFSNSRSEMNVSTLELGDSALYLCASSLKAQNEKLFFGSGTQLSVL.

This chain uses TRBV28 with TRBJ1-4; the D gene is possibly TRBD1 (5 bases). Trimming stripped 3 bases from V and 0 bases from J, with 14 bases between. The CDR3 contains 17 residues. Looked up from germline, CDR1 is MDHEN and CDR2 is SYDVKM. CDR3 residues: CASSFGRETATNEKLFF. Written as DNA, the CDR3 is TGTGCCAGCAGTTTTGGCAGGGAAACAGCAACTAATGAAAAACTGTTTTTT.

V usage is TRBV10-3 and J usage is TRBJ2-1, with TRBD2 matching 12 bases. Per the germline V gene, CDR1 is ENHRY and CDR2 is SYGVKD. Unmatched junction bases numbered 9, after V lost 3 bases and J lost 9 bases. There are 16 residues in the CDR3. CDR3 DNA sequence: TGTGCCATCAGTGATACCCTAGCGGGAGGGCGTGTTGAGCAGTTCTTC. Its translation is CAISDTLAGGRVEQFF.

The chain recombines TRBV19 with TRBJ2-7; D is unresolved. V lost 3 bases and J 2 bases, leaving 14 bases between the germline ends. Germline CDR1 is LNHDA and CDR2 is SQIVND (reference sequence). This CDR3 is 15 amino acids long. The CDR3 loop is CASSIEPFQTYEQYF. DNA for the CDR3: TGTGCCAGTAGTATTGAGCCCTTCCAAACCTACGAGCAGTACTTC.

This chain connects TRBV6-1 to TRBJ1-6; unclear D gene. Germline V gives CDR1 MNHNS, CDR2 SASEGT. Trimming removed 8 bases at V and 7 bases at J, with 9 bases between. This CDR3 is 12 amino acids long. The CDR3 reads CASGPQNSPLHF. In DNA, the CDR3 is TGTGCCAGCGGGCCGCAAAATTCACCCCTCCACTTT.

This clone was observed a single time. The gene calls are TRBV11-2 and TRBJ1-1; D is unresolved. The CDR3 is 11 residues long. Deletions cut 3 bases from V and 9 bases from J, with 8 bases between. Germline V gene data show CDR1 as SGHAT and CDR2 as FQNNGV. The CDR3 here is CASSFVGKAFF. DNA for the CDR3: TGTGCCAGCAGCTTCGTTGGGAAAGCTTTCTTT.

The chain uses TRBV15 and TRBJ2-1; D is unclear. CDR3 size: 15 residues. V was pared by 0 bases and J by 8 bases, with 14 bases between. Germline-derived CDR1 and CDR2 are LNHNV and YYDKDF (reference sequence). CDR3 nucleotides: TGTGCCACCAGCAGAGATGGCCTTGCCGTTGATGAGCAGTTCTTC. This codes for CATSRDGLAVDEQFF.

The chain joins TRBV5-1 to TRBJ2-7, with D possibly being TRBD1 (7 bases). Trimming removed 2 bases at V and 5 bases at J, with 17 bases between. From germline, CDR1 is SGHRS and CDR2 YFSETQ. The CDR3 loop spans 15 amino acids. CDR3 coding DNA: TGCGCCAGCAGCTTAGGCCAGGGGGGTAAGAACGAGCAGTACTTC. Protein: CASSLGQGGKNEQYF.

The chain is built from TRBV7-2 and TRBJ2-1; TRBD2 agrees at 13 bases. Germline V gene data show CDR1 as SGHTA and CDR2 as FQGNSA. The CDR3 extends over 17 amino acids. V was clipped by 6 bases and J by 3 bases; unmatched bases: 8. CDR3 residues: CASSSQGTSGNYNEQFF. As DNA, the CDR3 is TGTGCCAGCAGTTCTCAAGGGACTAGCGGGAACTACAATGAGCAGTTCTTC.

The chain uses TRBV9 and TRBJ2-4; D remains ambiguous. V was pared by 3 bases and J by 0 bases, with 10 bases between. The CDR3 contains 15 residues. Germline V gene data show CDR1 as SGDLS and CDR2 as YYNGEE. CDR3 in amino acids: CASSGGSVAKNIQYF. CDR3 nucleotide sequence: TGTGCCAGCAGCGGTGGGTCCGTAGCCAAAAACATTCAGTACTTC.

The chain is built from TRBV5-5 and TRBJ2-3; the match to TRBD1 covers 7 bases. J lost 4 bases, V lost 5 bases, and 4 bases had no gene match. The CDR3 length is 13 residues. The V gene's germline CDR1 is SGHKS and CDR2 YYEKEE (reference sequence). The CDR3 DNA reads as TGTGCCAGCAGTTTACAGGGGTCAGATACGCAGTATTTT. Its translation: CASSLQGSDTQYF.